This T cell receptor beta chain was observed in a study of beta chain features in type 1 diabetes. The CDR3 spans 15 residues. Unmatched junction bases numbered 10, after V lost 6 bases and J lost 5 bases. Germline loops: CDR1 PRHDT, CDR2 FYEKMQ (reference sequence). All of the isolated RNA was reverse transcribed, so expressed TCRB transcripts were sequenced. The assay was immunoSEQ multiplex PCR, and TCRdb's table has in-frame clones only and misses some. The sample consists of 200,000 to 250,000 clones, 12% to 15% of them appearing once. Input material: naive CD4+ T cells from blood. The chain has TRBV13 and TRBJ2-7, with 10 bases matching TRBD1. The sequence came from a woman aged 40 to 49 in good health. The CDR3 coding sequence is TGTGCCAGCAGTTCCTTCGGGACAGGGGCGGACGAGCAGTACTTC. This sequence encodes CASSSFGTGADEQYF.